These T cell receptor beta chains were read from a single sample in a study of beta chain features in type 1 diabetes. Method: immunoSEQ multiplex PCR; TCRdb's copy keeps in-frame clones and lacks some. The data show under 950,000 clones, with 17% seen just once and roughly 0.025% held by the top ten. The sequenced sample consisted of naive CD4+ T cells from blood. The receptors here all came from a woman between 18 and 29 years old in good health. CDR3s include the opening cysteine and the closing phenylalanine or tryptophan. Each record gives: CDR3 protein, CDR3 DNA, J gene, D gene, clone size, V gene. A D gene is named only where the DNA matches it firmly. Clone sizes are given selectively: once, few, many, or a class where the clone is expanded.

CDR3: CASSGGDSQTQYF
DNA: TGTGCCAGCAGCGGTGGGGACTCCCAGACCCAGTACTTC
J: TRBJ2-5
D: NA
size: few
V: TRBV25-1

CDR3: CASSSRANSMSHEQYF
DNA: TGCGCCAGCAGCTCAAGGGCCAACAGCATGTCTCACGAGCAGTACTTC
J: TRBJ2-7
D: NA
size: NA
V: TRBV5-1

CDR3: CASIRQGTTSTGELFF
DNA: TGTGCCAGCATCAGACAGGGGACTACGTCGACCGGGGAGCTGTTTTTT
J: TRBJ2-2
D: NA
size: NA
V: TRBV27

CDR3: CASSLVGQGLYEQYF
DNA: TGTGCCAGCAGTTTGGTGGGACAGGGTCTCTACGAGCAGTACTTC
J: TRBJ2-7
D: TRBD1
size: few
V: TRBV6-5

CDR3: CASRSGTGSNQPQHF
DNA: TGTGCCAGCAGGTCCGGGACAGGGAGCAATCAGCCCCAGCATTTT
J: TRBJ1-5
D: TRBD1
size: few
V: TRBV6-5

CDR3: CSASLYGYTF
DNA: TGCAGTGCTAGCCTCTATGGCTACACCTTC
J: TRBJ1-2
D: NA
size: few
V: TRBV20-1

CDR3: CASKGSPNQPQHF
DNA: TGCGCCAGCAAGGGGTCCCCCAATCAGCCCCAGCATTTT
J: TRBJ1-5
D: NA
size: NA
V: TRBV10-2

CDR3: CASSADSGLLTDTQYF
DNA: TGTGCCAGCAGCGCGGACTCGGGTCTCCTCACAGATACGCAGTATTTT
J: TRBJ2-3
D: NA
size: NA
V: TRBV9

CDR3: CASRSYRGQNNEQFF
DNA: TGTGCCAGCAGATCATACAGGGGCCAAAACAATGAGCAGTTCTTC
J: TRBJ2-1
D: TRBD1
size: few
V: TRBV6-5

CDR3: CATSRQKDQPQHF
DNA: TGTGCCACAAGCCGCCAGAAGGATCAGCCCCAGCATTTT
J: TRBJ1-5
D: NA
size: NA
V: TRBV28